The 19 T cell receptor beta chains listed next were all sequenced from one sample in a study of radiotherapy plus CTLA-4 blockade in lung cancer. The repertoire was sequenced with immunoSEQ multiplex PCR; TCRdb's copy has only in-frame clones and lacks some. The data show more than 90,000 clones, almost 90% seen once. Material: peripheral blood, obtained from a patient treated with radiotherapy plus ipilimumab. The receptors here all came from a human donor with non-small cell lung cancer that progressed on radiotherapy plus ipilimumab.

J is TRBJ1-5 and V is TRBV6-1; D gene ambiguous. The V end lost 2 bases, the J end lost 0 bases, and 8 bases lay between the germline ends. Germline V gives CDR1 MNHNS, CDR2 SASEGT. This CDR3 comprises 15 residues. The CDR3 here is CASSERTPSNQPQHF. The CDR3 DNA follows: TGTGCCAGCAGTGAACGAACACCTAGCAATCAGCCCCAGCATTTT.

This clone was seen more than once but under ten times. This rearrangement joins TRBV10-3 to TRBJ1-2; 7 nucleotides agree with TRBD1. The ends lost 4 bases at V and 6 bases at J; junction bases unmatched: 11. Germline V gives CDR1 ENHRY, CDR2 SYGVKD. CDR3 length: 15 residues. The CDR3, as DNA: TGTGCCATCAGTGTTGGGCAGGGGGTTTCGGATGGCTACACCTTC. Amino acids: CAISVGQGVSDGYTF.

J is TRBJ2-2 and V is TRBV5-1; no clear D. Per germline, CDR1 SGHRS and CDR2 YFSETQ. Trimming removed 0 bases from V and 6 bases from J, with 15 bases in between. The CDR3 length is 16 residues. The CDR3, as DNA: TGCGCCAGCAGCTTGGGTCTTCGTCTCCAGTCCGGGGAGCTGTTTTTT. Protein product: CASSLGLRLQSGELFF.

The CDR3 DNA is TGTGCCAGCAGCTCGAAAGAGACCCAGTACTTC. As protein: CASSSKETQYF. The rearrangement links TRBV7-9 to TRBJ2-5; D ambiguous. This CDR3 comprises 11 residues. The germline CDR1 and CDR2 sequences are SEHNR and FQNEAQ (reference sequence). Trimming took off 4 bases at V and 3 bases at J, with 3 bases between the two ends.

The chain has TRBV19 and TRBJ1-5; TRBD1 matches at 7 bases. CDR1 and CDR2 (germline): LNHDA, SQIVND (reference sequence). The CDR3 totals 19 residues. The trim removed 3 bases at V and 2 bases at J, leaving 16 bases unmatched. CDR3: CASSIRVGTDSRGNQPQHF. The CDR3 coding sequence is TGTGCCAGTAGTATCAGGGTCGGGACAGACTCAAGAGGCAATCAGCCCCAGCATTTT.

The chain uses TRBV2 and TRBJ1-1, with D unresolved. The CDR3 is made up of 15 amino acids. Trimming took 4 bases from V and 7 from J, leaving 19 bases between them. Germline CDR1 is SNHLY and CDR2 is FYNNEI. CDR3 loop: CASSGPSGGIIEAFF. DNA for the CDR3: TGTGCCAGCAGTGGGCCCTCGGGCGGAATCATTGAAGCTTTCTTT.

The CDR3 DNA reads as TGCGCCAGCAGCTTCAGCTTATCGGGGGAGCTGTTTTTT. Translation: CASSFSLSGELFF. The J gene is TRBJ2-2, the V gene TRBV5-1; no clear D. The CDR3 contains 13 residues. V gave up 2 bases and J gave up 8 bases, with 10 bases separating them. Germline values: CDR1 SGHRS, CDR2 YFSETQ.

The genes are TRBV9 and TRBJ2-5; maybe TRBD1 (5 bases). Germline V gives CDR1 SGDLS, CDR2 YYNGEE. This CDR3 contains 16 residues. With 0 bases removed from V and 2 bases from J, the gap between germline ends came to 14 bases. The CDR3 DNA sequence: TGTGCCAGCAGCGTAGAGGTCAGGGATCTTCAAGAGACCCAGTACTTC. Translated: CASSVEVRDLQETQYF.

V gene TRBV6-6 combines with J gene TRBJ1-2; TRBD1 matches at 7 bases. The J segment lost 3 bases and the V segment lost 5 bases, leaving 6 bases of the junction unmatched. The CDR3 spans 14 residues. From germline, CDR1 is MNHNY and CDR2 SVGAGI (reference sequence). This CDR3 is CASSVKTGYYGYTF. CDR3 coding DNA: TGTGCCAGCAGTGTAAAGACAGGGTACTATGGCTACACCTTC.

The chain carries TRBV30 and TRBJ1-1; D is unclear. The CDR3 extends over 14 amino acids. The ends were cut back, 1 base at V and 1 base at J, with 10 bases in the middle. The germline gives CDR1 GTSNPN, CDR2 SVGIG (reference sequence). CDR3 DNA sequence: TGTGCCTGGAGTGAACTAGTTACGAACACTGAAGCTTTCTTT. Its protein product is CAWSELVTNTEAFF.

The rearrangement joins TRBV9 to TRBJ1-1; D perhaps matches TRBD1 (5 bases). The CDR3 loop spans 14 amino acids. Trimming pared 4 bases from V and 1 base from J, leaving 11 bases between. The germline CDR1 and CDR2 sequences are SGDLS and YYNGEE. In DNA form, the CDR3 reads TGTGCCAGCAGCTTAGGGACGTCGAACACTGAAGCTTTCTTT. It codes for CASSLGTSNTEAFF.

The chain has TRBV18 and TRBJ1-3; 8 positions agree with TRBD1. The length of the CDR3 is 15 residues. V lost 6 bases and J lost 4; bases outside the gene matches: 8. Germline loops: CDR1 KGHSH, CDR2 LQKENI. The CDR3: CASSSTTGGGNTIYF. The CDR3 DNA is TGTGCCAGCTCTTCCACAACAGGGGGAGGAAACACCATATATTTT.

This clone was seen only a few times. The chain links TRBV19 to TRBJ1-2, with 10 bases identical to TRBD1. Germline lookup yields CDR1 LNHDA and CDR2 SQIVND (reference sequence). J lost 8 bases, V lost 4 bases, and 7 bases had no gene match. This CDR3 is 14 amino acids long. The CDR3 spells CASSTGQGSLGYTF. CDR3 bases: TGTGCCAGTAGTACGGGACAGGGGTCGTTGGGCTACACCTTC.

The rearrangement uses TRBV6-5 and TRBJ1-2; D call uncertain. This CDR3 is built from 13 residues. Germline CDR1 reads MNHEY; CDR2 reads SVGAGI. V was clipped by 6 bases and J by 6 bases, with 14 bases between them. This CDR3 reads CASRKNEGNGYTF. The CDR3 DNA reads as TGTGCCAGCAGAAAAAACGAAGGTAATGGCTACACCTTC.

V is TRBV2 and J is TRBJ2-3; 9 bases line up with TRBD1. This CDR3 spans 14 amino acids. Looked up from germline, CDR1 is SNHLY and CDR2 is FYNNEI. J was trimmed by 4 bases and V by 6 bases; bases with no gene match: 5. In nucleotides, the CDR3 is TGTGCCAGCAGGCGGACAGGGGTGGCAGATACGCAGTATTTT. Encoded protein: CASRRTGVADTQYF.

The sample holds a few counts of this clone. The chain has TRBV9 and TRBJ2-1, with 7 bases matching TRBD2. The CDR3 sequence is 15 residues long. Germline values: CDR1 SGDLS, CDR2 YYNGEE. Trimming took 0 bases from V and 5 from J; bases not matched to a gene: 5. In nucleotides, the CDR3 is TGTGCCAGCAGCGTAGGAGGGACTACCCACAATGAGCAGTTCTTC. Translating gives CASSVGGTTHNEQFF.

This clone was detected only once. The rearrangement joins TRBV19 to TRBJ1-3; no clear D. CDR3 length equals 13 residues. V dropped 9 bases and J dropped 4 bases, with 13 bases sitting between them. CDR1 is LNHDA, CDR2 SQIVND, per germline (reference sequence). CDR3 coding DNA: TGTGCCAGCGGACTCGGGCAGGGAAACACCATATATTTT. Translated: CASGLGQGNTIYF.

The CDR3 region is CASSVGNTEAFF. DNA for the CDR3: TGTGCCAGCAGCGTTGGAAACACTGAAGCTTTCTTT. The chain is built from TRBV5-4 and TRBJ1-1; D is ambiguous. Germline loops: CDR1 SGHNT, CDR2 YYREEE (reference sequence). Trimming took off 4 bases at V and 2 bases at J, with 6 bases between the two ends. The CDR3 runs 12 residues.

The chain couples TRBV5-1 to TRBJ2-2, with TRBD1 matching over 8 bases. CDR1 and CDR2 (germline): SGHRS, YFSETQ. The CDR3 is made up of 17 amino acids. The J segment lost 6 bases and the V segment lost 4 bases, leaving 14 bases of the junction unmatched. The chain's CDR3 is CASSLTGAGIKAGELFF. As DNA, the CDR3 is TGCGCCAGCAGCCTGACAGGGGCCGGTATAAAGGCCGGGGAGCTGTTTTTT.